These 8 T cell receptor beta chains were all obtained from the same sample, sequenced in a study of blood T cell repertoires in COVID-19. The method was immunoSEQ multiplex PCR; TCRdb's version includes in-frame clones alone and lacks a portion of them. The sample has under 200,000 clones, 85% to 90% seen once. The sequencing sample was made of PBMCs or T cells enriched from blood (not recorded which). The receptors come from a woman aged 45-59 years who had recovered from COVID-19.

This clone has a single count. The chain has TRBV29-1 and TRBJ2-7; the D gene is possibly TRBD1 (6 bases). The CDR3 is 12 residues long. Between the trimmed V and J ends, which lost 5 bases and 4 bases, there was a span of 12 bases. Germline V gives CDR1 SQVTM, CDR2 ANQGSEA. Written as DNA, the CDR3 is TGCAGCGTTACCCGGGACAAATACGAGCAGTACTTC. Translated: CSVTRDKYEQYF.

The chain is built from TRBV7-9 and TRBJ2-3; TRBD2 aligns across 8 bases. Germline-derived CDR1 and CDR2 are SEHNR and FQNEAQ (reference sequence). The CDR3 covers 12 residues. The V and J ends lost 5 bases and 8 bases, in that order; junction bases with no gene match: 3. CDR3 DNA sequence: TGTGCCAGCAGCCCCGGGGGGGGTACGCAGTATTTT. It translates to CASSPGGGTQYF.

The sample holds a few counts of this clone. The CDR3 DNA reads as TGTGCCAGCAGCTTCCGCGTACCGGACGGGGACACCCTTGAAGCTTTCTTT. It yields the protein CASSFRVPDGDTLEAFF. This chain joins TRBV13 and TRBJ1-1; possibly TRBD1 for D (6 bases). Per germline, CDR1 PRHDT and CDR2 FYEKMQ (reference sequence). The germline V and J ends were trimmed by 3 bases and 7 bases, with 24 bases remaining between them. The CDR3 sequence is 17 residues long.

This clone was counted once. Other nucleotide sequences in the sample specify the same CDR3. The chain has TRBV7-6 and TRBJ1-3; 8 bases are a match to TRBD1. The CDR3 runs 16 residues. Germline CDR1 reads SGHVS; CDR2 reads FNYEAQ. With V trimmed by 4 bases and J by 1 base, 6 bases remained unmatched. The DNA for the CDR3 is TGTGCCAGCAGCTCACCGGGACAGGATTCTGGAAACACCATATATTTT. Protein: CASSSPGQDSGNTIYF.

The gene calls are TRBV12-3 or TRBV12-4 and TRBJ1-5, with D possibly matching TRBD1 (5 bases). The CDR3 runs to 13 residues. Trimming stripped 5 bases from V and 4 bases from J, with 9 bases between. The CDR3 nucleotides read TGTGCCAGCAGTGCACAGGTAAATCAGCCCCAGCATTTT. This gives the protein CASSAQVNQPQHF.

This sequence joins TRBV5-1 and TRBJ1-2; TRBD1 aligns across 7 bases. V lost 4 bases and J lost 0; bases outside the gene matches: 3. The CDR3 runs 14 residues. The germline V gene encodes CDR1 SGHRS and CDR2 YFSETQ. The CDR3 sequence: CASSPGTANYGYTF. The CDR3 DNA sequence: TGCGCCAGCAGCCCGGGGACAGCTAACTATGGCTACACCTTC.

The chain recombines TRBV5-1 with TRBJ2-3, with D uncertain. This CDR3 has 14 residues. V shed 0 bases and J shed 1 base, with 6 bases lying between them. Per the germline V gene, CDR1 is SGHRS and CDR2 is YFSETQ. CDR3 bases: TGCGCCAGCAGCTTGGGAGATCGCACAGATACGCAGTATTTT. Residues: CASSLGDRTDTQYF.

This clone was seen a single time. This rearrangement joins TRBV7-6 to TRBJ2-6; TRBD1 is a possible D gene (5 bases). Trimming removed 2 bases at V and 2 bases at J, with 7 bases between. Per germline, CDR1 SGHVS and CDR2 FNYEAQ. The length of the CDR3 is 15 residues. The CDR3 reads CASSLQGAGANVLTF. CDR3 bases: TGTGCCAGCAGCTTACAGGGCGCTGGGGCCAACGTCCTGACTTTC.